The TCR beta chain under discussion was sequenced for a study of blood T cell repertoires in COVID-19. Across the whole study: Acute and convalescent COVID-19 specimens originated in the United States, Italy and Spain. The cDNA or gDNA used as material had been derived from T cells, B-cell-depleted T cells, or PBMCs.

Per germline, CDR1 SEHNR and CDR2 FQNEAQ (reference sequence). The CDR3 consists of 13 residues. V was clipped by 4 bases and J by 7 bases, with 8 bases between them. Per the study methods: Reference gene primer amplification yielded estimated nucleated cell counts. The method was immunoSEQ multiplex PCR; TCRdb's version includes in-frame clones alone and lacks a portion of them. The V and J calls and clone size are taken from that table; D and trimming were inferred from the DNA. The sample has about 300,000 clones; approximately 88% are singletons. This chain uses TRBV7-9 with TRBJ1-6; D is perhaps TRBD1 (6 bases). The receptor was derived from a man aged 18 to 29 who had recovered from COVID-19. Sequencing was carried out using peripheral blood. CDR3 nucleotide sequence: TGTGCCAGCAGCTCGCAGGGGAATTCACCCCTCCACTTT. Translated, it gives CASSSQGNSPLHF.